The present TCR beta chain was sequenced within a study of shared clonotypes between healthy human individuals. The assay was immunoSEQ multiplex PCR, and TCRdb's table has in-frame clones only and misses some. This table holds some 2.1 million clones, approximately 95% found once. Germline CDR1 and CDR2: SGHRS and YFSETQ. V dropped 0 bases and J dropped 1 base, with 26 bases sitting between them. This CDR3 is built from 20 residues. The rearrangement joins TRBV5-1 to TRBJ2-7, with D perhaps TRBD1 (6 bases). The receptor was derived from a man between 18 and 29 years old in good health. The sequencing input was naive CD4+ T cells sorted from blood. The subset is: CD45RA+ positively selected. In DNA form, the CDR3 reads TGCGCCAGCAGCTTGGTCGCACCCTGGGGGACAAGTGAGCGTTCCTACGAGCAGTACTTC. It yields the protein CASSLVAPWGTSERSYEQYF. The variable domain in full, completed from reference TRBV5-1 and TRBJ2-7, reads KAGVTQTPRYLIKTRGQQVTLSCSPISGHRSVSWYQQTPGQGLQFLFEYFSETQRNKGNFPGRFSGRQFSNSRSEMNVSTLELGDSALYLCASSLVAPWGTSERSYEQYFGPGTRLTVT.